This TCR beta chain was sequenced in a study of blood T cells in healthy people across ages. Study overall: Capture via template switching afforded approximately one barcoded beta molecule per two T cells. The study's findings and limits: Long-lived and aged donors differed, with more naive CD4+ cells and higher diversity in the long-lived.

A J-beta primer mix and a sample-barcoded 5' primer were used in a second PCR of roughly 6 to 11 cycles. MiXCR, applied by TCRdb to the 5' RACE reads, yields one record per CDR3 protein. The sample shows roughly 730,000 distinct CDR3 sequences, about 56% of them seen only once. Germline-derived CDR1 and CDR2 are SGHVS and FQNEAQ. Between the trimmed V and J ends, which lost 2 bases and 4 bases, there was a span of 16 bases. The CDR3 covers 16 residues. A remark on this clonotype: What it binds is unknown.

Isolated PBMCs totaled at least 6.5 million in each sample. The receptor was derived from a man aged 35-49 years in good health. Sequencing used blood. The J gene is TRBJ2-3, the V gene TRBV7-8; D call uncertain. For the CDR3, the DNA is TGTGCCAGCAGCTTAAACGCAGGAGCCACATCAGATACGCAGTATTTT. This sequence encodes CASSLNAGATSDTQYF.